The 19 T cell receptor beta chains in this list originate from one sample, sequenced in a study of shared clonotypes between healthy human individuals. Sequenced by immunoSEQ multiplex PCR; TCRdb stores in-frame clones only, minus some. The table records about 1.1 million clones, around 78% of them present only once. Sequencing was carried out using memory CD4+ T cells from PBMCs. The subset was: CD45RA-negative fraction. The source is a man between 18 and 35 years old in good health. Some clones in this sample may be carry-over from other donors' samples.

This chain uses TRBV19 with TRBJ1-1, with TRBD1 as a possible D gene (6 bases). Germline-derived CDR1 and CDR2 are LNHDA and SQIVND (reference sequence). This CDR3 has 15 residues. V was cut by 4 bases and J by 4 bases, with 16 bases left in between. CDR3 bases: TGTGCCAGTAGTAAGCCCGCACAGGGAGGCACTGAAGCTTTCTTT. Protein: CASSKPAQGGTEAFF.

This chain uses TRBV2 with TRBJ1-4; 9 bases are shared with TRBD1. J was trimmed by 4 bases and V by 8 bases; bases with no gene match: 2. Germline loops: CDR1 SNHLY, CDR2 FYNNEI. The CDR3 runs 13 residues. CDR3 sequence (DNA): TGTGCCAGCGGGACAGGGATTAATGAAAAACTGTTTTTT. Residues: CASGTGINEKLFF.

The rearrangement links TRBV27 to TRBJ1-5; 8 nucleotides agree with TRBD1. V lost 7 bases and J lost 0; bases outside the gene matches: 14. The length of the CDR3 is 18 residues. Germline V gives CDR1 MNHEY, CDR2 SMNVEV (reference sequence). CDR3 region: CASTPPRSGGHSNQPQHF. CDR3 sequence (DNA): TGTGCCAGCACTCCCCCAAGGTCAGGGGGCCATAGCAATCAGCCCCAGCATTTT.

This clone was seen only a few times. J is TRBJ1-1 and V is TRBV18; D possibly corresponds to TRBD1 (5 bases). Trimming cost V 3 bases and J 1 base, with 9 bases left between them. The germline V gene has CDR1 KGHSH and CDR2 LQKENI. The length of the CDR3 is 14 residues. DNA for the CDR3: TGTGCCAGCTCACCGGGGGGATCGAACACTGAAGCTTTCTTT. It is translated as CASSPGGSNTEAFF.

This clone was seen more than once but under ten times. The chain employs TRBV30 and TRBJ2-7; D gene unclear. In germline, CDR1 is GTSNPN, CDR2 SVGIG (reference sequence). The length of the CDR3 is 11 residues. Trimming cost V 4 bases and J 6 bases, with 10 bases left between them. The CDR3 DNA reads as TGTGCCTGGAAGGGTAGGGCCGAGCAGTACTTC. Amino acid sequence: CAWKGRAEQYF.

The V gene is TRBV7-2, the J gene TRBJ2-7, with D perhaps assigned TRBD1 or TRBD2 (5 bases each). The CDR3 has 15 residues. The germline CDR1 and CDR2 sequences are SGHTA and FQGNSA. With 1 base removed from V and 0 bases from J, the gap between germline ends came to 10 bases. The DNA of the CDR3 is TGTGCCAGCAGCTTAGTTCGGGGACCCTCCTACGAGCAGTACTTC. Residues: CASSLVRGPSYEQYF.

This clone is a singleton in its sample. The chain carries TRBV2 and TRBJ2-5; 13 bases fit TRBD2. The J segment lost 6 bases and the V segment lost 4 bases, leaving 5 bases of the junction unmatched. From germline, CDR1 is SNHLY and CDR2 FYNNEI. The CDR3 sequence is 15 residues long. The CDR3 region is CASSAVTSGRQTQYF. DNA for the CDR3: TGTGCCAGCAGTGCAGTGACTAGCGGGAGGCAGACCCAGTACTTC. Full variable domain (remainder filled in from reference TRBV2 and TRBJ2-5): EPEVTQTPSHQVTQMGQEVILRCVPISNHLYFYWYRQILGQKVEFLVSFYNNEISEKSEIFDDQFSVERPDGSNFTLKIRSTKLEDSAMYFCASSAVTSGRQTQYFGPGTRLLVL.

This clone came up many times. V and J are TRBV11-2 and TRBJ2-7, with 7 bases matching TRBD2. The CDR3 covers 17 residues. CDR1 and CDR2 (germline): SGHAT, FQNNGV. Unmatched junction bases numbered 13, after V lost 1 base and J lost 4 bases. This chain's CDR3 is CASSLGGASGNLYEQYF. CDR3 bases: TGTGCCAGCAGCTTAGGGGGAGCTAGCGGAAACCTTTACGAGCAGTACTTC.

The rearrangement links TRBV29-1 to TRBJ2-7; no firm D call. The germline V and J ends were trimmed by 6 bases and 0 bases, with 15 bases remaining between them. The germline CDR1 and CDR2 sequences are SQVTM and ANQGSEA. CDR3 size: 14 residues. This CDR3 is CSVQDMFGSYEQYF. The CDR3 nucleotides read TGCAGCGTCCAAGACATGTTTGGCTCCTACGAGCAGTACTTC.

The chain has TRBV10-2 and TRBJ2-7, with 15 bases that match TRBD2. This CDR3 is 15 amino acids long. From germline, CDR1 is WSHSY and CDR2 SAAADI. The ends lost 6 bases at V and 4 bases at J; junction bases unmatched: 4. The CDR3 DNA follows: TGCGCCAGCAGAGGGACTAGCGGGAGGAATTACGAGCAGTACTTC. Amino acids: CASRGTSGRNYEQYF.

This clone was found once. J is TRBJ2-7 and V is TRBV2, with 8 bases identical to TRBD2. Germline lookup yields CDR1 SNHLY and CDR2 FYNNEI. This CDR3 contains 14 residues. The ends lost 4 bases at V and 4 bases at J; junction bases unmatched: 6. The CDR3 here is CASSAAGDRYEQYF. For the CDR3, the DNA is TGTGCCAGCAGTGCAGCGGGAGATCGGTACGAGCAGTACTTC.

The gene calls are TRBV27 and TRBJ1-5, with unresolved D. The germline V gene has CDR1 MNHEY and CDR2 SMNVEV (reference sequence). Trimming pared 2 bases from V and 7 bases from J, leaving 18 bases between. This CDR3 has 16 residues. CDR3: CASSLMGRGFPQPQHF. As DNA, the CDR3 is TGTGCCAGCAGTTTAATGGGTCGAGGGTTCCCGCAGCCCCAGCATTTT.

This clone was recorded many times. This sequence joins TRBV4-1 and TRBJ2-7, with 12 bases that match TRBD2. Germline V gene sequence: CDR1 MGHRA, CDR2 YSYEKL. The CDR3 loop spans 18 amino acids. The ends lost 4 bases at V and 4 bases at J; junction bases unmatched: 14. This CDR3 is CASSPRTSGTLVQYEQYF. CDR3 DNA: TGCGCCAGCAGCCCCCGGACTAGCGGGACCCTGGTCCAATACGAGCAGTACTTC.

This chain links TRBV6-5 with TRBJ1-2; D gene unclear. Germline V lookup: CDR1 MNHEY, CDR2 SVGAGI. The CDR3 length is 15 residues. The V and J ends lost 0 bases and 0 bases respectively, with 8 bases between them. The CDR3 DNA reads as TGTGCCAGCAGTTACTCTTGGACCACTAACTATGGCTACACCTTC. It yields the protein CASSYSWTTNYGYTF.

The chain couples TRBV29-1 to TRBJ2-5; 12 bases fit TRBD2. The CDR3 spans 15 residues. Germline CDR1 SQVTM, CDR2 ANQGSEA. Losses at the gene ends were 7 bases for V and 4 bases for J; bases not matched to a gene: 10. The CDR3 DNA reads TGCAGCGCCGAATTACTAGCGGGAGGAGGAGAGACCCAGTACTTC. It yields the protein CSAELLAGGGETQYF.

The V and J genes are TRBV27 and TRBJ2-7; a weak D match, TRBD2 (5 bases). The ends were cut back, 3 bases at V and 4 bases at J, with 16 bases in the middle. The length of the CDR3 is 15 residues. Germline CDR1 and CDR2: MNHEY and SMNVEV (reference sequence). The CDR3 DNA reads TGTGCCAGCAGTTTTGGCGTAAGGGAGATTTACGAGCAGTACTTC. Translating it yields CASSFGVREIYEQYF.

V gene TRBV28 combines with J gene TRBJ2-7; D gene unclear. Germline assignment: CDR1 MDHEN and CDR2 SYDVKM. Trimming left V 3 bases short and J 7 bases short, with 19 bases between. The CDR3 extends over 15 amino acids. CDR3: CASSFRDGSLSEQYF. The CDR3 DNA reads TGTGCCAGCAGTTTCCGAGACGGGTCCCTTAGTGAGCAGTACTTC.

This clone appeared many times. The CDR3 DNA is TGCGCCAGCAGACGACCGGGAAGGCCCAATGAGCAGTTCTTC. Its translation is CASRRPGRPNEQFF. The chain has TRBV4-1 and TRBJ2-1; the D gene is possibly TRBD2 (5 bases). Trimming removed 6 bases at V and 6 bases at J, with 15 bases between. Germline V gene lookup returns CDR1 MGHRA and CDR2 YSYEKL. The CDR3 extends over 14 amino acids.

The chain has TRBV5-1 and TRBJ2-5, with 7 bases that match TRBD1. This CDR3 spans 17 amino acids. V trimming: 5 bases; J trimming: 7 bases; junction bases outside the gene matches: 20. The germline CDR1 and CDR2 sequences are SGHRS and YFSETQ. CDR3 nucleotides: TGCGCCAGCAGTTGGGGACAGCGCCCTTACTTTGGGTGGACCCAGTACTTC. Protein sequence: CASSWGQRPYFGWTQYF.